This TCR beta chain appears in the sequencing data of a study of blood T cell repertoires in COVID-19. Overall study: The United States, Italy and Spain were the sources of the acute and convalescent COVID-19 samples. The analysed material was cDNA or gDNA that came from T cells, B-cell-depleted T cells, or PBMCs.

Original analysis: Reference gene primer amplification in the assay estimated nucleated cell counts. Using immunoSEQ multiplex PCR, the repertoire was profiled, and TCRdb retains in-frame clones only, with some absent. That table is the source of V, J and clone size, and D and trimming were worked out from the DNA. The repertoire consists of under 50,000 clones, with about four fifths occurring once and the leading ten covering about 4.2%. The receptor's source is a middle-aged man with active COVID-19. Sequencing input: peripheral blood.

The CDR3 protein is CAISVNSNQPQHF. DNA for the CDR3: TGTGCCATCAGTGTAAATAGCAATCAGCCCCAGCATTTT. The chain links TRBV10-3 to TRBJ1-5; the D is unclear. The CDR3 is made up of 13 amino acids. The germline V and J ends were trimmed by 4 bases and 0 bases, with 4 bases remaining between them. The germline CDR1 and CDR2 sequences are ENHRY and SYGVKD.